This T cell receptor (beta chain) derives from a study of shared clonotypes between healthy human individuals. Method: immunoSEQ multiplex PCR; TCRdb's copy keeps in-frame clones and lacks some. Of some 550,000 clones listed, roughly 97% are singletons. CDR3 size: 14 residues. Germline trimming cut 4 bases from V and 5 bases from J; bases unmatched to any gene: 3. Germline V gives CDR1 LNHDA, CDR2 SQIVND (reference sequence). The receptor's source is a woman aged 25 to 39 in good health. The sequenced material came from naive CD4+ T cells sorted from blood. Subset meaning: CD45RA+ positively selected. The chain recombines TRBV19 with TRBJ1-5, with 9 bases aligning to TRBD1. The CDR3 loop reads CASSTGQGYQPQHF. The DNA of the CDR3 is TGTGCCAGTAGTACCGGACAGGGGTATCAGCCCCAGCATTTT. The full variable domain, in which reference TRBV19 and TRBJ1-5 provide the parts outside the CDR3, is DGGITQSPKYLFRKEGQNVTLSCEQNLNHDAMYWYRQDPGQGLRLIYYSQIVNDFQKGDIAEGYSVSREKKESFPLTVTSAQKNPTAFYLCASSTGQGYQPQHFGDGTRLSIL.